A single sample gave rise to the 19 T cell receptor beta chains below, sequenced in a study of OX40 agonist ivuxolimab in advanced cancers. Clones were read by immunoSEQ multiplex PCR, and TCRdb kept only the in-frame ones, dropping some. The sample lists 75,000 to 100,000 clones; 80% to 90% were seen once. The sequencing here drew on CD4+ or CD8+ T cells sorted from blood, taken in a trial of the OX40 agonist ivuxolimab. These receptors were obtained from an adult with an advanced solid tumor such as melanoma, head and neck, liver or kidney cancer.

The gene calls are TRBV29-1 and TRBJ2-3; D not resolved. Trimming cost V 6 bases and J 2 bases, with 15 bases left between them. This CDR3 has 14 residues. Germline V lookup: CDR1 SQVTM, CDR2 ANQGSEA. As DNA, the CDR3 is TGCAGCGTGTGGGTCAGGAGTTACACAGATACGCAGTATTTT. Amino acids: CSVWVRSYTDTQYF.

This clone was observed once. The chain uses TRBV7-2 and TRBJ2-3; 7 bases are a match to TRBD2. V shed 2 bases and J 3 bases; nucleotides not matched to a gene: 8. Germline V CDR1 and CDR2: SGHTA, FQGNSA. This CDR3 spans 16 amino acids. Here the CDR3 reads CASSLYSSGATDTQYF. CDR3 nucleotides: TGTGCCAGCAGCTTATATTCCAGCGGGGCGACAGATACGCAGTATTTT.

This CDR3 is CASTRDPANTGELFF. The CDR3 region has the DNA TGTGCCAGTACCAGGGACCCTGCGAACACCGGGGAGCTGTTTTTT. The V and J genes are TRBV19 and TRBJ2-2; D might be TRBD1 or TRBD2, each matching 5 bases. CDR3 length: 15 amino acids. Between the trimmed V and J ends, which lost 7 bases and 0 bases, there was a span of 12 bases. CDR1 is LNHDA, CDR2 SQIVND, per germline (reference sequence).

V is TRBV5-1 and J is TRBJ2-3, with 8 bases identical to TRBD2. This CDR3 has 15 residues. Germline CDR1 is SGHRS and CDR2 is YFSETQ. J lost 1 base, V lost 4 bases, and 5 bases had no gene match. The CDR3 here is CASSPRLARTDTQYF. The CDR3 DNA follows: TGCGCCAGCAGCCCCAGACTAGCGCGCACAGATACGCAGTATTTT.

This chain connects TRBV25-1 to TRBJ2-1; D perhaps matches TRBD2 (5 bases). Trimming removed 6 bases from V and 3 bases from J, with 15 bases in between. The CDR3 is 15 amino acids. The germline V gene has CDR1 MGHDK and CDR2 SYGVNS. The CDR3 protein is CASSHSGNYYNEQFF. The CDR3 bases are TGTGCCAGCAGCCACAGCGGAAACTACTACAATGAGCAGTTCTTC.

CDR3 sequence (DNA): TGTGCCAGCAGCTTAAGCGCTAGCGGGAACACAGATACGCAGTATTTT. It translates to CASSLSASGNTDTQYF. The rearrangement joins TRBV7-8 to TRBJ2-3; TRBD2 aligns across 9 bases. From germline, CDR1 is SGHVS and CDR2 FQNEAQ. V shed 2 bases, J shed 2 bases, and the junction held 5 bases outside the gene matches. The CDR3 runs to 16 residues.

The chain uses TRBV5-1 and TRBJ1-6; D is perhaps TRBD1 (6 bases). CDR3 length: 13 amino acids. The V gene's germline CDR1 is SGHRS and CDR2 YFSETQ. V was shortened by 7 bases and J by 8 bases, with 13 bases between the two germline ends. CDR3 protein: CASQEGVDSPLHF. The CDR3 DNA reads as TGCGCCAGCCAGGAGGGGGTTGATTCACCCCTCCACTTT.

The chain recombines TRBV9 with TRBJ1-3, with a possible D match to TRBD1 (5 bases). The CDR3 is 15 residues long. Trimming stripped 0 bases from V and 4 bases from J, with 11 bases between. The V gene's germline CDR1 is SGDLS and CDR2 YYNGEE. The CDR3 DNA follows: TGTGCCAGCAGCGTAGCGGCGGGGGAAGGAAACACCATATATTTT. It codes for CASSVAAGEGNTIYF.

The CDR3 loop is CASSLRTGGRGNQPQHF. DNA of the CDR3: TGTGCCAGCAGCTTGCGGACAGGGGGAAGAGGCAATCAGCCCCAGCATTTT. V is TRBV7-8 and J is TRBJ1-5; 10 positions agree with TRBD1. The CDR3 totals 17 residues. Germline CDR1 SGHVS, CDR2 FQNEAQ. V shed 3 bases and J 2 bases; nucleotides not matched to a gene: 7.

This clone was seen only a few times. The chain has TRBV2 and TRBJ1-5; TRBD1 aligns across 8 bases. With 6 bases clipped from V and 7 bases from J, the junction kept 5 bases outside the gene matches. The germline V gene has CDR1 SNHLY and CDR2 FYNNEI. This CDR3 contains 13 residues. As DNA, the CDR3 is TGTGCCAGCAGCGGGACAGGAGGGCAGCCCCAGCATTTT. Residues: CASSGTGGQPQHF.

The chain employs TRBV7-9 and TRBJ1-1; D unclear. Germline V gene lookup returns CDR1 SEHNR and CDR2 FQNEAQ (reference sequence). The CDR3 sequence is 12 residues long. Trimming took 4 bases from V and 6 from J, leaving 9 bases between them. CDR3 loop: CASSSGYSEAFF. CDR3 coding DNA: TGTGCCAGCAGCTCGGGGTACTCTGAAGCTTTCTTT. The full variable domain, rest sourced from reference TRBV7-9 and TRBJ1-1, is DTGVSQNPRHKITKRGQNVTFRCDPISEHNRLYWYRQTLGQGPEFLTYFQNEAQLEKSRLLSDRFSAERPKGSFSTLEIQRTEQGDSAMYLCASSSGYSEAFFGQGTRLTVV.

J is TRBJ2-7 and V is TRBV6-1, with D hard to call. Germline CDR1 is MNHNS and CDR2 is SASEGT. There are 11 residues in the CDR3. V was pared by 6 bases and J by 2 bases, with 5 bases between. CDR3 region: CASRVTYEQYF. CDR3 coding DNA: TGTGCCAGCAGAGTTACCTACGAGCAGTACTTC.

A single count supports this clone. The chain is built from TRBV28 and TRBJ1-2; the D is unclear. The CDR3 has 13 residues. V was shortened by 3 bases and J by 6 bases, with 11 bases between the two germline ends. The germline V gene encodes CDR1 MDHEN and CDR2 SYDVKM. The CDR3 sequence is CASSFFGRDGYTF. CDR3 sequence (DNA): TGTGCCAGCAGTTTTTTTGGCAGAGATGGCTACACCTTC.

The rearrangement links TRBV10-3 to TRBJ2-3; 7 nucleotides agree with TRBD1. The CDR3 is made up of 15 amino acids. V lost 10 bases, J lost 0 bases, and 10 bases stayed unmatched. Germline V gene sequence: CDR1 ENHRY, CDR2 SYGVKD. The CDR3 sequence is CATRQGLLSTDTQYF. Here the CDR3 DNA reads TGTGCCACCCGACAGGGCCTACTCAGCACAGATACGCAGTATTTT.

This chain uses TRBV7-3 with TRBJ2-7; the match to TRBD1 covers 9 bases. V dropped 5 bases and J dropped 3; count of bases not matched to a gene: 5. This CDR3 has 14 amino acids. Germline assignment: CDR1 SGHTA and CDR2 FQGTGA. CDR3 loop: CASSPGQGIYEQYF. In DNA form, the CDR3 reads TGTGCCAGCAGCCCAGGACAGGGGATCTACGAGCAGTACTTC.

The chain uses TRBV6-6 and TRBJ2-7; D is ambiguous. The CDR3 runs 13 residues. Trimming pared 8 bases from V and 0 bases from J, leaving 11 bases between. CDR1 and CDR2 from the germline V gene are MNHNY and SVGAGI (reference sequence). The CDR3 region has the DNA TGTGCCAGCTCTGCTTATAACTCCTACGAGCAGTACTTC. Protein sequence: CASSAYNSYEQYF.

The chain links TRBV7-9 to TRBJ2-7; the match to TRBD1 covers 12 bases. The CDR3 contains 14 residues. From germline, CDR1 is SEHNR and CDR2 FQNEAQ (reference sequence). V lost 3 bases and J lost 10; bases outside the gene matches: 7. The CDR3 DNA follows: TGTGCCAGCAGCTTGGGACAGGGGGCTGGGTTACAGTACTTC. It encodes CASSLGQGAGLQYF. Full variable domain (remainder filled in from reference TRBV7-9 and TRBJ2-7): DTGVSQNPRHKITKRGQNVTFRCDPISEHNRLYWYRQTLGQGPEFLTYFQNEAQLEKSRLLSDRFSAERPKGSFSTLEIQRTEQGDSAMYLCASSLGQGAGLQYFGPGTRLTVT.

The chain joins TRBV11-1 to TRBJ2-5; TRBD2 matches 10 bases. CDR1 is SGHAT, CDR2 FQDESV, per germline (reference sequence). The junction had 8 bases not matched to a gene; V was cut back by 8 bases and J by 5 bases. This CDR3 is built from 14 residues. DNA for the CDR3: TGTGCCAGCTCCCCGGGACTAGCGAAGGAGACCCAGTACTTC. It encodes CASSPGLAKETQYF.

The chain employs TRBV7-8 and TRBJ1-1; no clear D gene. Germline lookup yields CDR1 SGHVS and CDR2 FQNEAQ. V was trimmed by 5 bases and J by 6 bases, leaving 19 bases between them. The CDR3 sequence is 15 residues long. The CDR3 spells CASSPQDGWRAEAFF. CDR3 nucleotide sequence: TGTGCCAGCAGCCCTCAGGACGGGTGGAGGGCTGAAGCTTTCTTT.